The 9 T cell receptor beta chains given below trace back to one sample, sequenced in a study of T-cell reconstitution after alpha-beta-depleted transplantation in children. The library targeted TCRbeta and was prepared with unique molecular identifiers. TCRdb itself ran the PCR reads through MiXCR, one entry per CDR3 protein. Here the sample spans about 610,000 distinct CDR3 sequences, about 11% being singletons. Sequenced here: PBMCs from the stem cell graft donor, sampled from the stem cell graft. The receptors come from a human donor who donated a stem cell graft to a child with acute myeloid leukemia.

The chain combines TRBV6-2 or TRBV6-3 with TRBJ2-1; 7 nucleotides align to TRBD2. Germline CDR1 is MNHEY and CDR2 is SVGEGT. The trim removed 1 base at V and 8 bases at J, leaving 11 bases unmatched. The CDR3 loop spans 16 amino acids. The CDR3 DNA is TGTGCCAGCAGTTACTTAGGCGGGAGCACCGACTATGAGCAGTTCTTC. This gives the protein CASSYLGGSTDYEQFF.

This clonotype was recorded a few times. The chain combines TRBV6-5 with TRBJ1-5; D may be TRBD1 (5 bases). The V gene lost 0 bases and the J gene lost 5 bases, with 8 bases spanning the gap. This CDR3 is 14 amino acids long. Germline V CDR1 and CDR2: MNHEY, SVGAGI. CDR3 loop: CASSYSRGYQPQHF. The CDR3 bases are TGTGCCAGCAGTTACTCGAGGGGATATCAGCCCCAGCATTTT.

A note on this clonotype: It is likely a read error, because the conserved phenylalanine at the end of the CDR3 is missing. The chain joins TRBV5-1 to TRBJ2-3; TRBD2 aligns across 7 bases. V trimming: 3 bases; J trimming: 3 bases; junction bases outside the gene matches: 10. This CDR3 is built from 16 residues. Germline loops: CDR1 SGHRS, CDR2 YFSETQ. This chain's CDR3 is CASSSTSSSPTDTQYV. The CDR3 DNA sequence: TGCGCCAGCAGCTCGACTAGCAGCTCCCCAACAGATACGCAGTATGTT.

This clonotype was seen at least ten times. The V call is TRBV30, the J call TRBJ2-2; 7 nucleotides align to TRBD2. Germline CDR1 reads GTSNPN; CDR2 reads SVGIG (reference sequence). J was trimmed by 1 base and V by 1 base; bases with no gene match: 6. The CDR3 loop spans 16 amino acids. CDR3 sequence: CAWSGLQRGNTGELFF. The CDR3 bases are TGTGCCTGGAGTGGGTTACAGCGGGGGAACACCGGGGAGCTGTTTTTT.

This clonotype was detected a few times. This chain joins TRBV4-3 and TRBJ1-3, with D maybe TRBD1 (6 bases). Germline CDR1 and CDR2: LGHNA and YSLEER. V was clipped by 1 base and J by 0 bases, with 13 bases between them. This CDR3 has 17 residues. CDR3 coding DNA: TGCGCCAGCAGCCAAGTCATACAGGGCGCCTCTGGAAACACCATATATTTT. It specifies CASSQVIQGASGNTIYF.

The V gene is TRBV20-1, the J gene TRBJ2-1, with D perhaps TRBD2 (7 bases). The V end lost 7 bases, the J end lost 4 bases, and 11 bases lay between the germline ends. Germline CDR1 reads DFQATT; CDR2 reads SNEGSKA (reference sequence). This CDR3 is built from 12 residues. The CDR3 sequence is CSGGGAYNEQFF. The CDR3 DNA follows: TGCAGTGGGGGGGGCGCGTACAATGAGCAGTTCTTC.

This chain uses TRBV29-1 with TRBJ1-1, with 11 bases that match TRBD1. The V segment lost 3 bases and the J segment 4 bases; nucleotides outside the gene matches: 4. The germline V gene has CDR1 SQVTM and CDR2 ANQGSEA. CDR3 length: 14 amino acids. CDR3 amino acids: CSVDGTGGGTEAFF. CDR3 DNA sequence: TGCAGCGTTGATGGGACAGGGGGAGGCACTGAAGCTTTCTTT.

Notes on this clonotype: A read error may produce the germline difference seen at one junction end. The J gene is TRBJ1-1, the V gene TRBV11-2; possible D gene TRBD1, 5 bases. The CDR3 sequence is 14 residues long. In germline, CDR1 is SGHAT, CDR2 FQNNGV. The CDR3 reads CASSLDPTVPEAFF. CDR3 nucleotides: TGTGCCAGCAGCCTAGATCCGACAGTGCCTGAAGCTTTCTTT.

Many counts were recorded for this clonotype. V and J are TRBV9 and TRBJ2-3, with TRBD2 matching over 10 bases. CDR1 SGDLS and CDR2 YYNGEE come from the germline V gene. This CDR3 comprises 17 residues. After removal of 4 bases from V and 4 bases from J, the junction contained 12 bases not matched to a gene. The CDR3 DNA follows: TGTGCCAGCAGCTCCCTCGGACTAGCGGAGGGCCCAGATACGCAGTATTTT. Amino acids: CASSSLGLAEGPDTQYF.